The 5 T cell receptor beta chains reported below all come from one sample, sequenced in a study of cytomegalovirus exposure and HLA in healthy donors. In the PCR, 60 Vbeta and 13 Jbeta primers were used. The assay was immunoSEQ multiplex PCR, and TCRdb's table has in-frame clones only and misses some. The sample holds approximately 170,000 clones, around 80% seen once. Input material: PBMCs. The receptors come from a male donor in good health and CMV-seronegative.

This chain uses TRBV6-6 with TRBJ1-2; 10 nucleotides agree with TRBD1. The CDR3 is made up of 16 amino acids. The V segment lost 2 bases and the J segment 6 bases; nucleotides outside the gene matches: 9. The germline gives CDR1 MNHNY, CDR2 SVGAGI (reference sequence). DNA of the CDR3: TGTGCCAGCAGTTACCACCCGGGACAGGGGATCGATGGCTACACCTTC. Protein product: CASSYHPGQGIDGYTF.

This rearrangement joins TRBV12-5 to TRBJ2-7, with D uncertain. The ends were cut back, 3 bases at V and 2 bases at J, with 14 bases in the middle. The CDR3 is made up of 15 amino acids. CDR1 is LGHNT and CDR2 is FRNRAP in the germline V gene. As DNA, the CDR3 is TGTGCTAGTGGTTTACGTCTCCTTAGAACCTACGAGCAGTACTTC. Translated: CASGLRLLRTYEQYF. The variable domain in full, with the rest retrieved from reference TRBV12-5 and TRBJ2-7, is DARVTQTPRHKVTEMGQEVTMRCQPILGHNTVFWYRQTMMQGLELLAYFRNRAPLDDSGMPKDRFSAEMPDATLATLKIQPSEPRDSAVYFCASGLRLLRTYEQYFGPGTRLTVT.

The J gene is TRBJ2-3, the V gene TRBV5-1, with 8 bases that match TRBD2. V trimming: 4 bases; J trimming: 6 bases; junction bases outside the gene matches: 16. The CDR3 spans 17 residues. Germline CDR1 is SGHRS and CDR2 is YFSETQ. The CDR3 loop reads CASSPAGGPKRGDTQYF. Here the CDR3 DNA reads TGCGCCAGCAGCCCCGCGGGGGGCCCCAAGCGAGGGGATACGCAGTATTTT.

V gene TRBV11-2 combines with J gene TRBJ2-2, with TRBD2 matching 7 bases. In germline, CDR1 is SGHAT, CDR2 FQNNGV. CDR3 length: 16 amino acids. The trim removed 4 bases at V and 0 bases at J, leaving 5 bases unmatched. CDR3 sequence (DNA): TGTGCCAGCAGCTGGGCTAGCGGCCCGAACACCGGGGAGCTGTTTTTT. Amino acid sequence: CASSWASGPNTGELFF.

The chain employs TRBV9 and TRBJ2-7; D gene uncertain. This CDR3 spans 14 amino acids. Trimming stripped 0 bases from V and 3 bases from J, with 10 bases between. The germline V gene has CDR1 SGDLS and CDR2 YYNGEE. CDR3 residues: CASSVDLRSYEQYF. In DNA, the CDR3 is TGTGCCAGCAGCGTAGATTTGCGGAGCTACGAGCAGTACTTC. The entire variable domain, with the rest obtained from reference TRBV9 and TRBJ2-7, is as follows: DSGVTQTPKHLITATGQRVTLRCSPRSGDLSVYWYQQSLDQGLQFLIQYYNGEERAKGNILERFSAQQFPDLHSELNLSSLELGDSALYFCASSVDLRSYEQYFGPGTRLTVT.